This T cell receptor beta chain is drawn from a study of T cells in Graves' hyperthyroidism and ophthalmopathy (dated by TCRdb to the late 2010s). Background for the entire study: Peripheral blood samples were taken at the time of initial diagnosis, prior to any treatment. A discovery cohort of around 100 patients, 43 with Graves' ophthalmopathy and more than 55 with stable Graves' hyperthyroidism, was used to find distinguishing TCR V-J signatures. Prospective prediction of ophthalmopathy was tested in an independent validation cohort consisting of roughly 20 hyperthyroidism patients and some 17 patients who later progressed to ophthalmopathy. For training and testing, the 100 or so patients in the discovery cohort were randomly divided in a 7:3 ratio. Thyroid tissue and blood T-cell repertoires from more than five Graves' hyperthyroidism patients were also compared in the study. After sampling, hyperthyroidism patients received methimazole starting at 30 mg daily, and ophthalmopathy patients received high-dose intravenous methylprednisolone. TCR Vbeta CDR3 sequencing of 130 to 150 peripheral blood samples (more than 40 ophthalmopathy, about 75 hyperthyroidism and some 17 progressor patients) is reported in the paper. Broader findings and caveats from the paper: In cross-validation, a model built on a 13 V-J signature told ophthalmopathy apart from stable hyperthyroidism with 85% to 90% sensitivity and around 81% specificity, and in testing the same model reached 80%/75%. Blood samples also contained most of the expanded thyroid clonotypes (frequency above 0.001), which suggests that blood repertoires may reflect thyroid immune responses. During validation, the model predicted progression to ophthalmopathy a median of about 5.9 months ahead of onset, with almost 71% sensitivity and under 85% specificity. Sample size was not statistically predetermined, and blinding of investigators to group allocation was not performed.

The TCR beta CDR3 regions were amplified from RNA transcripts. For the first round of RT-PCR on the TCR CDR3, the HTBI primer set was used together with the Qiagen OneStep RT-PCR kit. Libraries were constructed in a second round of multiplex PCR, after which size selection and purification were performed. The libraries were sequenced on an Illumina HiSeq2000 using paired-end 100 bp reads. Under the source paper's analysis protocol: SOAPnuke was used to process the raw data, removing reads that contained adapters or uncalled bases, had a mean Phred below 15, or lacked an exact match to the constant primer or identifier. High-quality paired reads were merged with COPE v1.2.5, and unique nucleotide sequences were defined as clonotypes. MiTCR v1.1 was used to align the clonotypes against IMGT TRBV, TRBD and TRBJ reference segments. Analysis was restricted to V-J combinations with a frequency above 0.0001, which covered roughly 99% of repertoires. A TCS score was defined as the ratio between F50 (clonal expansion) and ExV (chaos), using BLOSUM62-based TCRdist between CDR3 peptides within each V-J. Welch's t-statistics and random forest reduced some 510 V-J features to roughly 13, which were used in a naive Bayes classifier (R e1071). TCRdb's own reprocessing of the public reads used fastp at Q25 and MiXCR and kept productive beta chains. Each CDR3 protein appears once, grouped with its most common genes and DNA. The V and J calls and clone size are TCRdb's, not the authors'. The sample profile shows roughly 500,000 distinct CDR3 sequences; 20% to 25% of them were found once. The top ten clonotypes cover around 47% of the sample.

About this clonotype: Its antigen remains unidentified. There are no base qualities to consult, and no much larger clone falls within one base.

The CDR3 contains 13 residues, cysteine and phenylalanine counted. Only CDR3 DNA is held: 39 bases, read in frame from base 1. From a lookup of the germline V gene, CDR1 and CDR2 are MNHNS and SASEGT. The V and J ends are trimmed by 7 bases and 6 bases, leaving 16 bases between them. In the ophthalmopathy patients, disease was moderately to severely active, with a Clinical Activity Score of 3 or more, a NOSPECS grade of 4 or more, and a duration of less than 3 months. The study excluded patients with uncontrolled infections, other autoimmune diseases, pregnancy or lactation. Clinical symptoms, serum thyroxine and TRAb, thyroid ultrasound, and orbital computed tomography formed the basis for the diagnoses. Ficoll-Paque density gradient centrifugation was used to isolate PBMCs from approximately 10 ml of fresh peripheral blood. Total RNA was extracted with Trizol reagent, and quality was checked on an Agilent 2100 Bioanalyzer.

The origin of this receptor is a woman aged 65 to 85 with Graves' ophthalmopathy. The sample taken for sequencing was blood. The rearrangement joined TRBV6-1 to TRBJ2-7, with TRBD1 tentatively as D gene (5 bases match). CDR3 sequence: CASNRREASEQYF. The nucleotides are TGTGCCAGCAACCGCAGGGAAGCTTCCGAGCAGTACTTC.